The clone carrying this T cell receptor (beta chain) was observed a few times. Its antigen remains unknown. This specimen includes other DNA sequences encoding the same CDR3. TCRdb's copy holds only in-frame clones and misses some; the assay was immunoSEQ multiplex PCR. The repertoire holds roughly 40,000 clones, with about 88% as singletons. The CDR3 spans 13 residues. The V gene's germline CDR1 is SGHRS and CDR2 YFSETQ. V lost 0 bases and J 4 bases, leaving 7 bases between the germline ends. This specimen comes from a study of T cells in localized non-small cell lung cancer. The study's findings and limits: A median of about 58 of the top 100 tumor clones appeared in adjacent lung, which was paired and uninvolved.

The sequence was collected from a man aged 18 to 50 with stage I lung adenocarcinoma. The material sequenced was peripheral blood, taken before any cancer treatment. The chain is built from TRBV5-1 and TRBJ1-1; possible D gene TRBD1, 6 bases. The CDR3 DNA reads TGCGCCAGCAGCTTGGGACAGGCCACTGAAGCTTTCTTT. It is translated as CASSLGQATEAFF. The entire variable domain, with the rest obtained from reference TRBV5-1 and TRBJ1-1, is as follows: KAGVTQTPRYLIKTRGQQVTLSCSPISGHRSVSWYQQTPGQGLQFLFEYFSETQRNKGNFPGRFSGRQFSNSRSEMNVSTLELGDSALYLCASSLGQATEAFFGQGTRLTVV.